The sequence of this T cell receptor (beta chain) was determined in a study of regulatory T cells in long-lasting Graves disease. According to the study, TCR beta libraries were built with iRepertoire HTBI primers and CDR3-region Arm-PCR. TCRdb called the multiplex PCR reads again in MiXCR, with one record for every CDR3 protein. Among some 370,000 distinct CDR3 sequences, about 12% were seen once, and the ten largest hold approximately 17%. Time point specified: newly diagnosed GD, antithyroid drugs for less than 3 months. The TCR library was made from RNA extracted from PBMCs. An endocrinology unit in Xi'an, China, supplied the patients. This clonotype was found many times. Germline V gene sequence: CDR1 MNHNS, CDR2 SASEGT. The CDR3 extends over 10 amino acids. Trimming removed 8 bases at V and 6 bases at J, with 7 bases between. These data were also filed under a second study, of T cells in Graves' hyperthyroidism and ophthalmopathy. This second report adds: In the first-round RT-PCR of the TCR CDR3, the HTBI primer set was used.

The chain is built from TRBV6-1 and TRBJ1-2; D is ambiguous. The sample was peripheral blood mononuclear cells (PBMCs), taken at new diagnosis, from a patient treated with antithyroid drugs. The receptor was isolated from a woman between 18 and 29 years old with Graves disease. The DNA of the CDR3 is TGTGCCAGCCCTGAAAATGGCTACACCTTC. It yields the protein CASPENGYTF.